This T cell receptor beta chain emerged from a study of regulatory T cells in long-lasting Graves disease. Study in general: Recently diagnosed Graves' patients had received antithyroid drugs for under 3 months.

Libraries of TCR beta came from iRepertoire HTBI primers plus Arm-PCR of CDR3 regions. Using its own MiXCR run on the multiplex PCR reads, TCRdb lists one record per CDR3 protein. The sample yields approximately 400,000 distinct CDR3 sequences, about 15% seen once. Germline lookup yields CDR1 LNHNV and CDR2 YYDKDF (reference sequence). With 1 base removed from V and 3 bases from J, the gap between germline ends came to 12 bases. The CDR3 is 15 residues long. This clonotype was seen many times. The antigen remains unidentified. Overall study findings and caveats: Possibly, too few samples lowered accuracy.

Time point of the sample: newly diagnosed GD, antithyroid drugs for less than 3 months. PBMC RNA served as the TCR library source. Into tubes containing EDTA, approximately 9.4 milliliters of peripheral blood were drawn. Another study also made use of these data, one on T cells in Graves' hyperthyroidism and ophthalmopathy. That paper states: TCR CDR3 underwent first-round RT-PCR with the HTBI primer set.

This TCR was recovered from a woman in her thirties with Graves disease. The chain couples TRBV15 to TRBJ1-2; a possible D gene is TRBD1 (5 bases). Source: peripheral blood mononuclear cells (PBMCs), taken at new diagnosis, from a patient treated with antithyroid drugs. The CDR3: CATSRGGLGDYGYTF. CDR3 nucleotide sequence: TGTGCCACCAGCAGAGGAGGCTTGGGGGACTATGGCTACACCTTC.